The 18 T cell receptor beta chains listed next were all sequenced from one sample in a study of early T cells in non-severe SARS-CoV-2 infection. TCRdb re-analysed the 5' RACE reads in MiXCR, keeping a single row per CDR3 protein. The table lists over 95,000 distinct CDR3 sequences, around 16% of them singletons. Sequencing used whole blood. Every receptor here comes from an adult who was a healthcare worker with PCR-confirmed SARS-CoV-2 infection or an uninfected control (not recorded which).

CDR3 in DNA: TGCAGCTCCGGGGGGATGAACACTGAAGCTTTCTTT. Translation gives CSSGGMNTEAFF. The V call is TRBV29-1, the J call TRBJ1-1, with D possibly matching TRBD1 (5 bases). This CDR3 contains 12 residues. V gave up 8 bases and J gave up 0 bases, with 10 bases separating them. Germline V lookup: CDR1 SQVTM, CDR2 ANQGSEA.

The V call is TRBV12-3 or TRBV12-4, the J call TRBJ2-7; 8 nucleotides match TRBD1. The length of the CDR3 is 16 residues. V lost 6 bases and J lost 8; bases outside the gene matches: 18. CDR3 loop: CASSPPRTGLGGKQYF. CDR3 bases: TGTGCCAGCAGCCCTCCCCGGACAGGGCTGGGAGGCAAGCAGTACTTC.

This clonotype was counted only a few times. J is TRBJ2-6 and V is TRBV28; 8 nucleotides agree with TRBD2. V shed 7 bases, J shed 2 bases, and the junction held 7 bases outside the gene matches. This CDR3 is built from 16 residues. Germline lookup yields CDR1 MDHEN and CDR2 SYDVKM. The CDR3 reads CASMGVSGTGANVLTF. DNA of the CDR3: TGTGCCAGCATGGGGGTTAGCGGGACTGGGGCCAACGTCCTGACTTTC.

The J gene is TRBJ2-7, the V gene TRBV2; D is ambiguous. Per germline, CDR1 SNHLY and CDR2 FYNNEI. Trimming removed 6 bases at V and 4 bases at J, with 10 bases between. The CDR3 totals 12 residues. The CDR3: CASRTFEYEQYF. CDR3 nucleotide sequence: TGTGCCAGCAGAACTTTCGAATACGAGCAGTACTTC.

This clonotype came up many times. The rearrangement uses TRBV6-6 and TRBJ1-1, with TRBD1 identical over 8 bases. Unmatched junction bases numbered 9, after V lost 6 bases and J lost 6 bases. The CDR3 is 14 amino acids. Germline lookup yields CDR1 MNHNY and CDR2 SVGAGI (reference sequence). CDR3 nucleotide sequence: TGTGCCAGCAGCTCCAGGGGGCAGGGCGCTGAAGCTTTCTTT. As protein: CASSSRGQGAEAFF.

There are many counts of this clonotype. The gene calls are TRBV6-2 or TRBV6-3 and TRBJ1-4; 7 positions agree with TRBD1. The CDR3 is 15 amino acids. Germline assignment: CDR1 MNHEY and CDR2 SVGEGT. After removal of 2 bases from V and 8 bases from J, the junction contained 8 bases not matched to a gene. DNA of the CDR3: TGTGCCAGCAGTTACGGAACAGGGGCTTCAGAAAAACTGTTTTTT. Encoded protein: CASSYGTGASEKLFF.

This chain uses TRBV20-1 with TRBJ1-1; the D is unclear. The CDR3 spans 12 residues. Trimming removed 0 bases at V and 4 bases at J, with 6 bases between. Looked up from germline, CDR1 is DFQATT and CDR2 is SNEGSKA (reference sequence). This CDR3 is CSARERGTEAFF. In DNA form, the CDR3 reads TGCAGTGCTAGAGAGCGTGGCACTGAAGCTTTCTTT.

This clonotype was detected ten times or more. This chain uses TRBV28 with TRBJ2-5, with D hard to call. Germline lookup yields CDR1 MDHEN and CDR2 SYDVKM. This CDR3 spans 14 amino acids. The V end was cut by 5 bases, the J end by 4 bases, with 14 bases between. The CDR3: CASSPGRDGETQYF. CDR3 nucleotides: TGTGCCAGCAGTCCCGGACGTGATGGAGAGACCCAGTACTTC.

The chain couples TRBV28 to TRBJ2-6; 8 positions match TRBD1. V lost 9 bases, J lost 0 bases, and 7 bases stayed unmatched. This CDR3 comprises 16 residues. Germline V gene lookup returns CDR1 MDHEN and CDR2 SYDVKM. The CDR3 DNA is TGTGCCAGTTACAGGGGGAGTATCTCTGGGGCCAACGTCCTGACTTTC. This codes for CASYRGSISGANVLTF.

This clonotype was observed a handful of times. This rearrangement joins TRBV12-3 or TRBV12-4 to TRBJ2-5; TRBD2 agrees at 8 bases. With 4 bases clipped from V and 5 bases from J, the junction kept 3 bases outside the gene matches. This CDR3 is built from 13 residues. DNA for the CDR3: TGTGCCAGCAGTTATAGCGGGACGGAGACCCAGTACTTC. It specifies CASSYSGTETQYF.

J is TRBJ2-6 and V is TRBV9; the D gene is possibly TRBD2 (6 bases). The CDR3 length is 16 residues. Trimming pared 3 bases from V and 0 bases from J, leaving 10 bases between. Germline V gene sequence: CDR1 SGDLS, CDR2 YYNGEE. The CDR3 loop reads CASSADGSSGANVLTF. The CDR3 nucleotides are TGTGCCAGCAGCGCCGACGGGAGCTCTGGGGCCAACGTCCTGACTTTC.

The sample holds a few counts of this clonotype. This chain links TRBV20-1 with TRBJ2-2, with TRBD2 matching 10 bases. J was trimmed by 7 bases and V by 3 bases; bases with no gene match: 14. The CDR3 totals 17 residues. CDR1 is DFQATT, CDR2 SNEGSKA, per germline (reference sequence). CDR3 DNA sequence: TGCAGTGCTAGCCCGGAAGATCTAGCGGGAGTTAACGGGGAGCTGTTTTTT. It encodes CSASPEDLAGVNGELFF.

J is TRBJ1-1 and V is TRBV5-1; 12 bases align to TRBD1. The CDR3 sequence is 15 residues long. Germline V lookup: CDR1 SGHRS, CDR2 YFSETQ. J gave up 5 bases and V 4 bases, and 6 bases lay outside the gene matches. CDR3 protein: CASSEGTGGRTEAFF. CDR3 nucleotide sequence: TGCGCCAGCAGCGAAGGGACAGGGGGCCGGACTGAAGCTTTCTTT.

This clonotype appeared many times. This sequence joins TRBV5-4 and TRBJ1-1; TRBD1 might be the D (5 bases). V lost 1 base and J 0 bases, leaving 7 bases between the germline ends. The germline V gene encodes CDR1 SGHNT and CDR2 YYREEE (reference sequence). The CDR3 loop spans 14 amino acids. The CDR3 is CASSLTGMNTEAFF. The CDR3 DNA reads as TGTGCCAGCAGCTTGACAGGCATGAACACTGAAGCTTTCTTT.

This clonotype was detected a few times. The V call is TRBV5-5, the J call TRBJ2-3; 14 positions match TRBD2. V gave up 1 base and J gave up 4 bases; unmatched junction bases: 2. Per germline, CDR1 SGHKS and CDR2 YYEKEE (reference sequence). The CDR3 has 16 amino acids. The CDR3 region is CASSLSTSGRADTQYF. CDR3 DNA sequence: TGTGCCAGCAGCTTGTCGACTAGCGGGAGGGCAGATACGCAGTATTTT.

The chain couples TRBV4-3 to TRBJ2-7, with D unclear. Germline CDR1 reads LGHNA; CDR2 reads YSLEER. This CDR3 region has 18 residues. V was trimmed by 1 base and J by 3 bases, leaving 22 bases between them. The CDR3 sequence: CASSQVPQTRGKDYEQYF. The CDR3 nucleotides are TGCGCCAGCAGCCAAGTCCCCCAGACGAGAGGTAAAGACTACGAGCAGTACTTC.

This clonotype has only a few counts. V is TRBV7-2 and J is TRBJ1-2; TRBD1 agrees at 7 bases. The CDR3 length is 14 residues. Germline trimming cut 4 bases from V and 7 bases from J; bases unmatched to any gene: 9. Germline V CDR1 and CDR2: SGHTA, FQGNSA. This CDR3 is CASSSRTGYGGYTF. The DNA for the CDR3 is TGTGCCAGCAGCTCACGGACAGGCTACGGTGGCTACACCTTC.

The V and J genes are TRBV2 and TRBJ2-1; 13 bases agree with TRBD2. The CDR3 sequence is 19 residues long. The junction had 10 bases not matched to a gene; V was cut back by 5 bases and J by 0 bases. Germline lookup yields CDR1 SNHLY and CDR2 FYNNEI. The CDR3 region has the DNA TGTGCCAGCAGTCCACCGGGACTAGCGGGGCCCCTCTCCTACAATGAGCAGTTCTTC. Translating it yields CASSPPGLAGPLSYNEQFF.